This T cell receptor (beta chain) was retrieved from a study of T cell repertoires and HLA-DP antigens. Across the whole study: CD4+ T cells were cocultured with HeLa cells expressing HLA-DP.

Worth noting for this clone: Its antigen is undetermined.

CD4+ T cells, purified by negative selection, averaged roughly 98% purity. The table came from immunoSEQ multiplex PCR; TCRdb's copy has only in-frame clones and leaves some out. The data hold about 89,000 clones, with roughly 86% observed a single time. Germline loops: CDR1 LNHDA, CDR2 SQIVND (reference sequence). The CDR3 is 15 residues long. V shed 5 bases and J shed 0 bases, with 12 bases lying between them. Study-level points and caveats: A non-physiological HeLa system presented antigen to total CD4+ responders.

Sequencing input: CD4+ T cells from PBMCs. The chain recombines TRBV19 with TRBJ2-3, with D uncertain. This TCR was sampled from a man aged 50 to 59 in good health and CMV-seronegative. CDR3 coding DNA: TGTGCCAGTAGTTTGGGCGGCCCGAGCACAGATACGCAGTATTTT. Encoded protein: CASSLGGPSTDTQYF.